This T cell receptor beta chain came from a study of response to subunit inactivated influenza vaccine. Whole-study findings and limits: Authors suggested few new T cells are recruited by each seasonal influenza vaccination.

Via MiXCR, TCRdb re-called the RT-PCR reads, giving one row per CDR3 protein. The table shows about 500,000 distinct CDR3 sequences, with approximately 12% occurring only once. With respect to this clonotype: Its cognate antigen is unknown.

V gave up 2 bases and J gave up 5 bases; unmatched junction bases: 5. Looked up from germline, CDR1 is LGHNA and CDR2 is YSLEER. The CDR3 sequence is 15 residues long. The source material was PBMCs from blood, sampled 45 days after vaccination. This TCR was sampled from a man between 45 and 60 years old who received an inactivated influenza vaccine. The chain has TRBV4-3 and TRBJ2-3, with TRBD2 identical over 9 bases. The CDR3 sequence: CASSQRVAGVDTQYF. The CDR3 bases are TGCGCCAGCAGCCAACGAGTAGCGGGAGTAGATACGCAGTATTTT.